This record concerns one T cell receptor (beta chain) sequence. Different DNA sequences within this sample yield the same CDR3. Data came from immunoSEQ multiplex PCR; TCRdb stores just in-frame clones and leaves some out. The data show some 190,000 clones, with 65% to 80% seen just once and roughly an eighth held by the top ten. The data were obtained in a study of blood T cell repertoires in COVID-19. Study information: Acute-phase and convalescent COVID-19 samples originated in the United States, Italy and Spain.

The CDR3 sequence is 18 residues long. Trimming at V came to 3 bases and at J to 5 bases, leaving 15 bases not matched to a gene. Per germline, CDR1 LNHDA and CDR2 SQIVND (reference sequence). Material for sequencing was peripheral blood. The V call is TRBV19, the J call TRBJ2-4, with 8 bases fitting TRBD2. The receptor comes from a woman aged 45 to 65 with acute or convalescent COVID-19. The CDR3 DNA is TGTGCCAGTAGTATTCGGGGGCGGGGGGCAGTCGGGGAAAACATTCAGTACTTC. This translates into CASSIRGRGAVGENIQYF.